A selection of T cell receptor beta chains follows, all from one sample in a study of T cell repertoires in cytomegalovirus infection. TCRdb reprocessed the reads with MiXCR, giving one entry per CDR3 protein. The sample lists approximately 290,000 distinct CDR3 sequences; roughly 24% were seen once. The sequencing sample was made of PBMCs. The origin of the receptors is a human donor in good health (CMV status not recorded). Some clones in this sample may be carry-over from other donors' samples. Both conserved end residues are part of each CDR3. D genes are given only for firm matches. A clone size is listed for some rows: how often the clone was seen (once, few, many), or a class if it is expanded.

cdr3_length j_call clone_size v_call d_call cdr3_aa cdr3_nt
16 TRBJ2-3 few TRBV28 TRBD2 CASSGTSGSPTDTQYF TGTGCCAGCAGTGGGACTAGCGGGAGCCCCACAGATACGCAGTATTTT
12 TRBJ2-3 - TRBV5-1 - CASSWDADTQYF TGCGCCAGCAGCTGGGACGCAGATACGCAGTATTTT
16 TRBJ1-6 few TRBV25-1 TRBD1 CASSEPRAGGYSPLHF TGTGCCAGCAGTGAACCCCGGGCAGGGGGCTATTCACCCCTCCACTTT
11 TRBJ1-2 - TRBV29-1 - CSVEDTYGYTF TGCAGCGTTGAAGATACCTATGGCTACACCTTC
19 TRBJ2-6 - TRBV27 TRBD1 CASSPYPTGLSPGANVLTF TGTGCCAGCAGCCCCTACCCGACAGGGTTAAGCCCCGGGGCCAACGTCCTGACTTTC
13 TRBJ2-7 - TRBV24-1 - CATSDPSRVEQYF TGTGCCACCAGTGATCCTTCACGGGTCGAGCAGTACTTC
17 TRBJ2-1 many TRBV7-2 TRBD2 CASSLGTSGIAYNEQFF TGTGCCAGCAGCTTAGGGACTAGCGGGATCGCCTACAATGAGCAGTTCTTC
14 TRBJ2-5 - TRBV11-2 TRBD2 CASSFDLAEETQYF TGTGCCAGCAGCTTTGACCTAGCGGAAGAGACCCAGTACTTC
16 TRBJ2-1 - TRBV7-2 TRBD2 CASSLGGTSGSHEQFF TGTGCCAGCAGCTTAGGAGGGACTAGCGGGAGTCATGAGCAGTTCTTC
14 TRBJ2-3 - TRBV5-1 - CASSLFQGPDTQYF TGCGCCAGCAGTCTGTTCCAAGGCCCAGATACGCAGTATTTT
15 TRBJ1-2 many TRBV6-5 - CASSYSASTNYGYTF TGTGCCAGCAGTTACTCGGCCAGCACTAACTATGGCTACACCTTC
15 TRBJ2-2 many TRBV25-1 - CASSQGGVITGELFF TGTGCCAGCAGCCAAGGTGGTGTAATCACCGGGGAGCTGTTTTTT
14 TRBJ1-1 few TRBV4-1 - CASSQGTPNTEAFF TGCGCCAGCAGCCAAGGGACACCGAACACTGAAGCTTTCTTT
12 TRBJ2-7 few TRBV28 - CASKGDVYEQYF TGTGCCAGCAAAGGGGACGTATACGAGCAGTACTTC
15 TRBJ2-1 many TRBV5-1 TRBD2 CASSSEAGMADEQFF TGCGCCAGCAGCTCCGAAGCGGGGATGGCGGATGAGCAGTTCTTC
15 TRBJ2-7 many TRBV28 - CASSFRGGLIYEQYF TGTGCCAGCAGCTTTAGGGGGGGACTGATTTACGAGCAGTACTTC